The next 6 T cell receptor beta chains were all read from a single sample in a study of beta chain features in type 1 diabetes. Study outcomes and limitations: Moderate yet significant TCRB CDR3 shortening was seen in Type 1 diabetes patients in all four CD4+ subsets.

Expressed TCRB transcripts were sequenced, since all the RNA that had been isolated was reverse transcribed. The protocol was immunoSEQ multiplex PCR, while the TCRdb copy is restricted to in-frame clones and leaves out a portion. The table has about 47,000 clones, around 45% seen once; the top ten hold around 0.13%. The antigens of these receptors remain unknown. The specimen was stem cell memory CD4+ T cells from blood. The receptors stem from a man younger than 45 with type 1 diabetes.

This clone was picked up a small number of times. The chain carries TRBV5-1 and TRBJ2-1, with D possibly being TRBD2 (6 bases). The V end was cut by 4 bases, the J end by 10 bases, with 12 bases between. This CDR3 is 12 amino acids long. The germline CDR1 and CDR2 sequences are SGHRS and YFSETQ. The DNA for the CDR3 is TGCGCCAGCAGCGCCCGAGGACTAGAGCAGTTCTTC. Protein sequence: CASSARGLEQFF.

This chain uses TRBV27 with TRBJ2-5; D call uncertain. The germline V gene encodes CDR1 MNHEY and CDR2 SMNVEV (reference sequence). V was pared by 7 bases and J by 4 bases, with 25 bases between. The CDR3 spans 17 residues. The CDR3 protein is CASTPRFRPVARETQYF. The CDR3 DNA reads as TGTGCCAGCACCCCCAGGTTTCGGCCAGTGGCGCGAGAGACCCAGTACTTC.

The chain recombines TRBV30 with TRBJ2-1, with 8 bases that match TRBD2. The CDR3 spans 14 residues. The J segment lost 6 bases and the V segment lost 4 bases, leaving 8 bases of the junction unmatched. Germline V gene data show CDR1 as GTSNPN and CDR2 as SVGIG (reference sequence). Written as DNA, the CDR3 is TGTGCCTGGACCGTCGGGGGACTAGTCAATGAGCAGTTCTTC. It translates to CAWTVGGLVNEQFF.

Only one count was recorded for this clone. The chain has TRBV28 and TRBJ2-7; 16 bases align to TRBD2. This CDR3 is 18 amino acids long. Germline loops: CDR1 MDHEN, CDR2 SYDVKM. The V gene end was trimmed by 6 bases and the J gene end by 0 bases; junction bases not matched to a gene: 8. The CDR3 nucleotides are TGTGCCAGCAGGGCCCCGGGACTAGCGGGGGGGAACTCCTACGAGCAGTACTTC. As protein: CASRAPGLAGGNSYEQYF.

There are a few counts of this clone. This sequence joins TRBV11-2 and TRBJ2-7, with TRBD1 identical over 10 bases. CDR1 and CDR2 from the germline V gene are SGHAT and FQNNGV. The trim removed 5 bases at V and 4 bases at J, leaving 8 bases unmatched. There are 15 residues in the CDR3. The CDR3 DNA is TGTGCCAGCAGCCGAGTTCCGGGACAGGGGTACGAGCAGTACTTC. Amino acids: CASSRVPGQGYEQYF.

The V and J genes are TRBV2 and TRBJ1-2; a possible D gene is TRBD1 (5 bases). CDR3 length equals 12 residues. The V gene's germline CDR1 is SNHLY and CDR2 FYNNEI. V lost 7 bases and J lost 2, with 8 bases in between. The CDR3 region is CASKQENYGYTF. In DNA, the CDR3 is TGTGCCAGCAAACAGGAGAACTATGGCTACACCTTC.